This TCR beta chain was sequenced during a study of blood T cell repertoires in COVID-19. Across the study: Collection of acute and convalescent COVID-19 samples took place in the United States, Italy and Spain. T cells, B-cell-depleted T cells, or PBMCs provided the cDNA or gDNA that served as material.

Original processing notes: How many nucleated cells were present was estimated from reference gene primer amplification. Using immunoSEQ multiplex PCR, the repertoire was profiled, and TCRdb retains in-frame clones only, with some absent. The V and J calls and clone size come from that table; D and trimming were worked out from the DNA. The top ten hold under 15% of the sample, which has about 150,000 clones, approximately 90% seen once. This CDR3 contains 13 residues. From germline, CDR1 is MNHEY and CDR2 SVGAGI. V lost 2 bases and J lost 8, with 12 bases in between. Seattle patients were enrolled while actively infected and followed longitudinally.

The TCR was taken from a man between 18 and 29 years old with COVID-19, enrolled during active disease. Sequences were obtained from peripheral blood. The rearrangement links TRBV6-5 to TRBJ1-2; D not certain. The CDR3 reads CASSYGQTVGYTF. Here the CDR3 DNA reads TGTGCCAGCAGTTACGGGCAGACCGTGGGCTACACCTTC.